The present T cell receptor beta chain was sequenced within a study of T cell repertoires in cytomegalovirus infection. MiXCR, applied by TCRdb to the reads, yields one record per CDR3 protein. The profile shows under 200,000 distinct CDR3 sequences, roughly 9.8% of them singletons. The CDR3 extends over 15 amino acids. Germline V CDR1 and CDR2: DFQATT, SNEGSKA (reference sequence). The V end was cut by 0 bases, the J end by 7 bases, with 13 bases between. In this sample, this clonotype turned up many times. The V gene is TRBV20-1, the J gene TRBJ1-6, with D unresolved. The sequence was obtained from a human donor in good health (CMV status not recorded). Some clones in this sample may be carry-over from other donors' samples. Material for sequencing was PBMCs. CDR3 sequence: CSARDLGRPNSPLHF. CDR3 DNA sequence: TGCAGTGCTAGAGATTTGGGCCGGCCCAATTCACCCCTCCACTTT.